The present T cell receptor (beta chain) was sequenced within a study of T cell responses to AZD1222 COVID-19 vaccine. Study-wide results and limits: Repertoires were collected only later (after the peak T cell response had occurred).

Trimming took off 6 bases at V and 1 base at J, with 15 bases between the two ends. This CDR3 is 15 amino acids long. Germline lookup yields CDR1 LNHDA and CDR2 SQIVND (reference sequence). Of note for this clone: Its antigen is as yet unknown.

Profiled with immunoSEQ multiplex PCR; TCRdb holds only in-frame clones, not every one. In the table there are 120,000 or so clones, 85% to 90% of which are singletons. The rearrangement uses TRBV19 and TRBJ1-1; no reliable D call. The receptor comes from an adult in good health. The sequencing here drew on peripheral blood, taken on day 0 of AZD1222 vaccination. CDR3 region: CASRVVGWTNTEAFF. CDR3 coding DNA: TGTGCCAGTAGAGTCGTGGGATGGACGAACACTGAAGCTTTCTTT.